This T cell receptor beta chain was recovered during a study of blood T cell repertoires in COVID-19. TCRdb's copy holds only in-frame clones and misses some; the assay was immunoSEQ multiplex PCR. The top ten hold approximately 1% of the sample, which has roughly 360,000 clones, over 65% seen once. The TCR originated in a human donor with acute or convalescent COVID-19. The donor label of this sample is uncertain. Sequencing input: peripheral blood.

Here the CDR3 DNA reads TGTGCCATCAGTGATGGGACATTCGGAACTTCACCCCTCCACTTT. This codes for CAISDGTFGTSPLHF. The rearrangement joins TRBV10-3 to TRBJ1-6; maybe TRBD1 (6 bases). The CDR3 covers 15 residues. The ends were cut back, 3 bases at V and 9 bases at J, with 15 bases in the middle. The germline V gene has CDR1 ENHRY and CDR2 SYGVKD.